The clone carrying this TCR beta chain has only one observation. The data were obtained in a study of blood T cell repertoires in COVID-19. In Seattle, patients joined the study during active infection and were tracked longitudinally. Data came from immunoSEQ multiplex PCR; TCRdb stores just in-frame clones and leaves some out. Seen here are approximately 530,000 clones, 85% to 90% observed once, and the top ten hold under 8.5%. This CDR3 comprises 15 residues. From germline, CDR1 is MNHEY and CDR2 SVGAGI. The ends lost 6 bases at V and 7 bases at J; junction bases unmatched: 9. The receptor was isolated from a woman aged 50 to 60 with COVID-19, enrolled during active disease. This chain joins TRBV6-5 and TRBJ2-2, with 9 bases aligning to TRBD2. Input material: peripheral blood. The DNA for the CDR3 is TGTGCCAGCAGACTTGCGGGGGGGCCCGACGGGGAGCTGTTTTTT. Its translation: CASRLAGGPDGELFF.